In this sample, the clone carrying this T cell receptor (beta chain) turned up a few times. One entry per CDR3 protein results from TCRdb running MiXCR on the RT-PCR reads. The table has more than 550,000 distinct CDR3 sequences, 11% to 15% seen once; the top ten hold 3% to 4.5%. Germline CDR1 reads DFQATT; CDR2 reads SNEGSKA (reference sequence). The CDR3 sequence is 18 residues long. J gave up 0 bases and V 3 bases, and 14 bases lay outside the gene matches. Sample: memory CD4+ T cells from blood. The chain recombines TRBV20-1 with TRBJ2-7; 10 nucleotides agree with TRBD1. The sequence derives from a female donor in good health, serving as a healthy control. The CDR3 nucleotides are TGCAGTGCTAGGGTCCCTCAACCGGGACAGGGGACCTCCTACGAGCAGTACTTC. This encodes CSARVPQPGQGTSYEQYF.